This entry lists 14 T cell receptor beta chains sequenced from one sample in a study of graft-versus-host responses after intestinal transplantation. Sequencing used immunoSEQ multiplex PCR; TCRdb keeps in-frame clones, though not all of them. Among under 150,000 clones, about 95% were seen once, and the ten largest hold roughly 3%. The antigens of these receptors remain unknown. The sequencing used unstimulated CD8+ T cells sorted from spleen or lymph node cells, collected before intestinal transplant. The receptors come from a human donor who received an intestinal transplant.

The chain uses TRBV27 and TRBJ1-1; D is undetermined. CDR1 is MNHEY, CDR2 SMNVEV, per germline (reference sequence). The CDR3 spans 14 residues. Deletions cut 6 bases from V and 3 bases from J, with 14 bases between. The CDR3 is CASRPTSRYTEAFF. DNA for the CDR3: TGTGCCAGCAGGCCTACATCTCGGTACACTGAAGCTTTCTTT.

The gene calls are TRBV30 and TRBJ1-5; TRBD1 is a possible D gene (6 bases). Deletions cut 2 bases from V and 5 bases from J, with 13 bases between. The CDR3 extends over 14 amino acids. The germline V gene has CDR1 GTSNPN and CDR2 SVGIG (reference sequence). The DNA for the CDR3 is TGTGCCTGGAGTTCCGGCAGGGGCGATCAGCCCCAGCATTTT. Amino acid sequence: CAWSSGRGDQPQHF.

This chain connects TRBV25-1 to TRBJ2-1, with 13 bases fitting TRBD2. In germline, CDR1 is MGHDK, CDR2 SYGVNS. The CDR3 runs to 17 residues. V lost 1 base and J lost 4; bases outside the gene matches: 4. Here the CDR3 DNA reads TGTGCCAGCAGTGAATTTGGGACTAGCGGGGCTTACAATGAGCAGTTCTTC. Its translation: CASSEFGTSGAYNEQFF.

The chain joins TRBV29-1 to TRBJ1-4; D is unresolved. This CDR3 region has 14 residues. The V gene lost 3 bases and the J gene lost 6 bases, with 14 bases spanning the gap. Germline values: CDR1 SQVTM, CDR2 ANQGSEA. This CDR3 reads CSVDDGLADEKLFF. CDR3 nucleotide sequence: TGCAGCGTTGACGACGGGCTAGCGGATGAAAAACTGTTTTTT.

The chain is built from TRBV14 and TRBJ2-3; D is undetermined. This CDR3 region has 11 residues. CDR1 SGHDN and CDR2 FVKESK come from the germline V gene. The V end was cut by 4 bases, the J end by 3 bases, with 2 bases between. The CDR3, as DNA: TGTGCCAGCAGCCGGACAGATACGCAGTATTTT. This sequence encodes CASSRTDTQYF. The full variable domain, completed using reference TRBV14 and TRBJ2-3, is EAGVTQFPSHSVIEKGQTVTLRCDPISGHDNLYWYRRVMGKEIKFLLHFVKESKQDESGMPNNRFLAERTGGTYSTLKVQPAELEDSGVYFCASSRTDTQYFGPGTRLTVL.

The chain combines TRBV27 with TRBJ2-3, with D maybe TRBD2 (5 bases). CDR1 MNHEY and CDR2 SMNVEV come from the germline V gene (reference sequence). The CDR3 sequence is 15 residues long. Trimming cost V 7 bases and J 1 base, with 15 bases left between them. CDR3 region: CASTPRGRGTDTQYF. CDR3 nucleotides: TGTGCCAGCACCCCTCGAGGGCGGGGCACAGATACGCAGTATTTT.

The chain uses TRBV28 and TRBJ1-2; tentative D call: TRBD1 (5 bases). The V end lost 4 bases, the J end lost 6 bases, and 18 bases lay between the germline ends. The CDR3 spans 15 residues. Germline values: CDR1 MDHEN, CDR2 SYDVKM. The CDR3 is CASSYTWDPGDGYTF. The CDR3 DNA reads TGTGCCAGCAGTTATACGTGGGATCCGGGGGATGGCTACACCTTC.

This clone was counted a few times. This chain connects TRBV7-9 to TRBJ2-7; no firm D call. CDR1 SEHNR and CDR2 FQNEAQ come from the germline V gene (reference sequence). V was clipped by 3 bases and J by 7 bases, with 7 bases between them. This CDR3 spans 11 amino acids. The CDR3 here is CASSFLTEQYF. In nucleotides, the CDR3 is TGTGCCAGCAGCTTCCTGACTGAGCAGTACTTC.

CDR3 amino acids: CASGLGRGYYEQYF. For the CDR3, the DNA is TGTGCCAGCGGTTTGGGCAGGGGCTACTACGAGCAGTACTTC. The chain has TRBV6-1 and TRBJ2-7; possible D gene TRBD1, 6 bases. V dropped 8 bases and J dropped 3 bases, with 17 bases sitting between them. The CDR3 spans 14 residues. In germline, CDR1 is MNHNS, CDR2 SASEGT.

This chain connects TRBV9 to TRBJ1-1; D remains ambiguous. Germline assignment: CDR1 SGDLS and CDR2 YYNGEE. V lost 0 bases and J lost 0, with 12 bases in between. The CDR3 is 16 residues long. CDR3 DNA: TGTGCCAGCAGCGTAGGGTGGATGCAAATGAACACTGAAGCTTTCTTT. It yields the protein CASSVGWMQMNTEAFF.

CDR3 sequence (DNA): TGCGCCAGCAGCCAGACGGGAAGGAGCGGGAGGAGAGAGACCCAGTACTTC. This codes for CASSQTGRSGRRETQYF. This rearrangement joins TRBV4-1 to TRBJ2-5; 9 positions match TRBD2. From germline, CDR1 is MGHRA and CDR2 YSYEKL. Trimming took 3 bases from V and 4 from J; bases not matched to a gene: 12. This CDR3 has 17 amino acids.

V is TRBV29-1 and J is TRBJ2-1; 10 bases map to TRBD2. The CDR3 extends over 13 amino acids. V trimming: 4 bases; J trimming: 9 bases; junction bases outside the gene matches: 6. CDR1 is SQVTM, CDR2 ANQGSEA, per germline. CDR3 sequence (DNA): TGCAGCGTTGGGGTCACTAGCGGGATTGAGCAGTTCTTC. Its translation: CSVGVTSGIEQFF.

V gene TRBV9 combines with J gene TRBJ1-1; 10 bases map to TRBD1. This CDR3 spans 15 amino acids. V gave up 2 bases and J gave up 5 bases; unmatched junction bases: 6. In germline, CDR1 is SGDLS, CDR2 YYNGEE. CDR3 sequence (DNA): TGTGCCAGCAGCGTGAGTTGGACAGGGGGAACTGAAGCTTTCTTT. Translated, it gives CASSVSWTGGTEAFF. The whole variable domain, remainder taken from reference TRBV9 and TRBJ1-1, is DSGVTQTPKHLITATGQRVTLRCSPRSGDLSVYWYQQSLDQGLQFLIQYYNGEERAKGNILERFSAQQFPDLHSELNLSSLELGDSALYFCASSVSWTGGTEAFFGQGTRLTVV.

J is TRBJ2-1 and V is TRBV7-8; the match to TRBD2 covers 11 bases. V lost 4 bases and J lost 8; bases outside the gene matches: 10. This CDR3 comprises 16 residues. In germline, CDR1 is SGHVS, CDR2 FQNEAQ. For the CDR3, the DNA is TGTGCCAGCAGCTCTGTAGCGGGAGGGCGGGGAGATGAGCAGTTCTTC. Protein: CASSSVAGGRGDEQFF.